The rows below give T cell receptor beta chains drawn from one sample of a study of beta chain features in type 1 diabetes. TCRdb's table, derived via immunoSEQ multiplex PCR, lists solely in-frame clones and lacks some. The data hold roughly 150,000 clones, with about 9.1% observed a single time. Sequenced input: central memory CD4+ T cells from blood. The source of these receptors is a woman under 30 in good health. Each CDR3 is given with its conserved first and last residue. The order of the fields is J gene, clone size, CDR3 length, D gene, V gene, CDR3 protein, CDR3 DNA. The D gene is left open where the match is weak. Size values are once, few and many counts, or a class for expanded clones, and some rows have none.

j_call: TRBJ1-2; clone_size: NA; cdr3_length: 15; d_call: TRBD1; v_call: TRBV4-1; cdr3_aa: CASSQDERGRFGYTF; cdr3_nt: TGCGCCAGCAGCCAAGATGAAAGGGGGCGGTTTGGCTACACCTTC
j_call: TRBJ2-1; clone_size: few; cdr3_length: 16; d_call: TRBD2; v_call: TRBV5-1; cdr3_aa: CASSPALAGGYNEQFF; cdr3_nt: TGCGCCAGCAGCCCTGCACTAGCGGGAGGGTACAATGAGCAGTTCTTC
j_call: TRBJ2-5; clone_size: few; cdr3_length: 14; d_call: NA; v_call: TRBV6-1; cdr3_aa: CASSATGEGETQYF; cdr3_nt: TGTGCCAGCAGCGCGACAGGGGAGGGGGAGACCCAGTACTTC
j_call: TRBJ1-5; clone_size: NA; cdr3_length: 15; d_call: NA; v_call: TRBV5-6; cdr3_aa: CASSLGRGSNQPQHF; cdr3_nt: TGTGCCAGCAGCTTGGGCAGGGGTTCCAATCAGCCCCAGCATTTT
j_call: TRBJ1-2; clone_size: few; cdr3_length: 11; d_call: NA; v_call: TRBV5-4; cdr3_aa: CASSLLNGYTF; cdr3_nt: TGTGCCAGCAGCTTGTTAAATGGCTACACCTTC
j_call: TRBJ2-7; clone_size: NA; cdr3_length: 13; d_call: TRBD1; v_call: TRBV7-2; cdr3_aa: CASSRDRVHEQYF; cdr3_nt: TGTGCCAGCAGCCGGGACAGGGTTCACGAGCAGTACTTC
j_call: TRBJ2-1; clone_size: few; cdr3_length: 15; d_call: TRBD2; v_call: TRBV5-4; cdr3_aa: CASSPELAVYNEQFF; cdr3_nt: TGTGCCAGCAGCCCGGAACTAGCGGTCTACAATGAGCAGTTCTTC
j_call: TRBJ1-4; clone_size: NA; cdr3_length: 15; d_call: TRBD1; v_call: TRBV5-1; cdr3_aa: CASSLAGDRGEKLFF; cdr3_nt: TGCGCCAGCAGCTTGGCCGGGGACAGGGGAGAAAAACTGTTTTTT
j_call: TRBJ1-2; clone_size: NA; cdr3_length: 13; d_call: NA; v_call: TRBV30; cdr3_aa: CAWSTRGGYGYTF; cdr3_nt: TGTGCCTGGAGTACGAGAGGTGGCTATGGCTACACCTTC
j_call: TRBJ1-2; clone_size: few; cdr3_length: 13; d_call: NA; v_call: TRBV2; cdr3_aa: CASSEAGAAGYTF; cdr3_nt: TGTGCCAGCAGTGAAGCGGGGGCGGCAGGCTACACCTTC
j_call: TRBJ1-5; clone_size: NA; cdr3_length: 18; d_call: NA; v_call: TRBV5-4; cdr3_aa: CASSLEGAGLTSNQPQHF; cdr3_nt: TGTGCCAGCAGCTTGGAAGGGGCCGGATTAACTAGCAATCAGCCCCAGCATTTT
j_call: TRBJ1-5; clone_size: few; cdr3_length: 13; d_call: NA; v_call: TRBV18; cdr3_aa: CASSPSSNQPQHF; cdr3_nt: TGTGCCAGCTCACCGAGTAGCAATCAGCCCCAGCATTTT
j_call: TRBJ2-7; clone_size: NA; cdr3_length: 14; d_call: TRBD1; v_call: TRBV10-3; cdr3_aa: CAISPGQGRYEQYF; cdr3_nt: TGTGCCATCAGCCCCGGACAGGGGAGATACGAGCAGTACTTC
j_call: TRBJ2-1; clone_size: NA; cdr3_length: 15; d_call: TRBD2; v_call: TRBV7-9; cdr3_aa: CASSLGPGGYNEQFF; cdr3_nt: TGTGCCAGCAGCTTAGGTCCGGGGGGGTACAATGAGCAGTTCTTC
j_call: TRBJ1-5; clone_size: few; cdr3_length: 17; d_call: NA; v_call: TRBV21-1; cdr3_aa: CASSIRQGATSNQPQHF; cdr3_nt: TGTGCCAGCAGCATTAGACAGGGGGCGACAAGCAATCAGCCCCAGCATTTT
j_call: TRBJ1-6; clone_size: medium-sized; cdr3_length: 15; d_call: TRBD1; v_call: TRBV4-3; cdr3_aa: CASSQEPDRDSPLHF; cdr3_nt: TGCGCCAGCAGCCAAGAGCCGGACAGGGACTCACCCCTCCACTTT
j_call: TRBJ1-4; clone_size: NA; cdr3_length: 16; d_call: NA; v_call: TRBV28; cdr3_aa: CASSSGQPGTNEKLFF; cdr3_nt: TGTGCCAGCAGCTCCGGACAGCCCGGCACTAATGAAAAACTGTTTTTT
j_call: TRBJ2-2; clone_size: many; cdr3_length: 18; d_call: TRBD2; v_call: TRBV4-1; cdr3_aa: CASSHSSGRAKNTGELFF; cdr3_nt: TGCGCCAGCAGCCACTCTAGCGGGAGGGCCAAGAACACCGGGGAGCTGTTTTTT
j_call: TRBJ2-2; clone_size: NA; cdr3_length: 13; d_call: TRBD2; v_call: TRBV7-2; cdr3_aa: CASSSTGGGELFF; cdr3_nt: TGTGCCAGCAGTTCTACGGGGGGCGGGGAGCTGTTTTTT
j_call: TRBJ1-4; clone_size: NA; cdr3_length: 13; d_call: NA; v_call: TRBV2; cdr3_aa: CASQRESNEKLFF; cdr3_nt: TGTGCCAGTCAGCGGGAGTCTAATGAAAAACTGTTTTTT
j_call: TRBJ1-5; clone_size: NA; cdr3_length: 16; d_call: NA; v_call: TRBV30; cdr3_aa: CAWSGNGGVINQPQHF; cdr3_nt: TGTGCCTGGAGTGGCAACGGGGGAGTAATCAATCAGCCCCAGCATTTT
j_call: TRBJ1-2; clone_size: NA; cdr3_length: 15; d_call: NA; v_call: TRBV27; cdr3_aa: CASSADQVSGYGYTF; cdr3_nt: TGTGCCAGCAGTGCAGACCAAGTCTCAGGGTATGGCTACACCTTC
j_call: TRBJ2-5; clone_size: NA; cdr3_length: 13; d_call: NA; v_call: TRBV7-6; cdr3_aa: CASSMARQETQYF; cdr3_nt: TGTGCCAGCAGCATGGCCCGACAAGAGACCCAGTACTTC